These 16 T cell receptor beta chains share one sample of origin, sequenced in a study of CD8 T cells in ankylosing spondylitis. These receptors' antigens are unknown. General study findings and limits: Seemingly distinctive of ankylosing spondylitis blood was a TCR beta motif formed by eight highly homologous variants.

Using its own MiXCR run on the 5' RACE reads, TCRdb lists one record per CDR3 protein. The table records around 450,000 distinct CDR3 sequences, about 24% of them present only once. The material sequenced was blood, either unsorted or a sorted T cell fraction (not recorded which). These receptors were collected from a male donor with ankylosing spondylitis.

This clonotype was recorded a few times. This chain connects TRBV6-1 to TRBJ1-5, with D possibly matching TRBD1 (5 bases). The germline V gene has CDR1 MNHNS and CDR2 SASEGT. The CDR3 loop spans 15 amino acids. Trimming took off 10 bases at V and 4 bases at J, with 20 bases between the two ends. CDR3 protein: CATNPPGRGNQPQHF. CDR3 sequence (DNA): TGTGCCACCAACCCTCCAGGGCGGGGGAATCAGCCCCAGCATTTT.

The sample holds a few counts of this clonotype. The chain uses TRBV3-1 and TRBJ2-1; D is ambiguous. Per germline, CDR1 LGHDT and CDR2 YNNKEL (reference sequence). V was pared by 4 bases and J by 9 bases, with 10 bases between. CDR3 length: 12 residues. The CDR3 DNA reads as TGTGCCAGCAGCCGCTTGGGTCGTGAGCAGTTCTTC. This encodes CASSRLGREQFF.

This clonotype was found a few times. The chain carries TRBV27 and TRBJ2-7; possibly TRBD1 for D (5 bases). The V gene lost 1 base and the J gene lost 0 bases, with 10 bases spanning the gap. The length of the CDR3 is 15 residues. Germline lookup yields CDR1 MNHEY and CDR2 SMNVEV (reference sequence). CDR3 region: CASSLLQAPSYEQYF. DNA for the CDR3: TGTGCCAGCAGTTTATTACAGGCCCCCTCCTACGAGCAGTACTTC.

This clonotype was picked up a small number of times. The V and J genes are TRBV6-1 and TRBJ1-6; possibly TRBD1 for D (6 bases). Germline V CDR1 and CDR2: MNHNS, SASEGT. This CDR3 spans 14 amino acids. Trimming stripped 8 bases from V and 10 bases from J, with 18 bases between. The CDR3 DNA follows: TGTGCCAGCCTGCCCAGGGGTACGTCGTCACCCCTCCACTTT. Translation gives CASLPRGTSSPLHF.

This clonotype occurred many times. This chain uses TRBV19 with TRBJ1-5; D is undetermined. The V gene's germline CDR1 is LNHDA and CDR2 SQIVND (reference sequence). There are 16 residues in the CDR3. V dropped 0 bases and J dropped 3 bases, with 12 bases sitting between them. In nucleotides, the CDR3 is TGTGCCAGTAGTATAGATTCGGTTCAGCTCAATCAGCCCCAGCATTTT. This codes for CASSIDSVQLNQPQHF.

This clonotype was detected a few times. This chain uses TRBV12-3 or TRBV12-4 with TRBJ2-1; perhaps TRBD2 as D (6 bases). Deletions cut 3 bases from V and 0 bases from J, with 12 bases between. This CDR3 comprises 16 residues. For the CDR3, the DNA is TGTGCCAGCAGTTTCAGTGCGGGGAGCTCCTACAATGAGCAGTTCTTC. Its protein product is CASSFSAGSSYNEQFF.

The chain couples TRBV11-2 to TRBJ2-1; D remains unclear. CDR1 is SGHAT and CDR2 is FQNNGV in the germline V gene. This CDR3 has 13 residues. The ends were cut back, 6 bases at V and 9 bases at J, with 15 bases in the middle. The CDR3 region is CASRVAVSGEQFF. The CDR3 nucleotides are TGTGCCAGCAGGGTTGCTGTTTCGGGTGAGCAGTTCTTC.

The V gene is TRBV6-1, the J gene TRBJ2-1; TRBD2 matches 7 bases. CDR1 and CDR2 from the germline V gene are MNHNS and SASEGT. Germline trimming cut 3 bases from V and 6 bases from J; bases unmatched to any gene: 8. CDR3 size: 15 residues. CDR3 protein: CASSEGRARSNEQFF. The CDR3 DNA sequence: TGTGCCAGCAGTGAGGGGAGGGCCAGGAGCAATGAGCAGTTCTTC.

The CDR3 nucleotides read TGCGCCAGCAGCTTACCGGGACAGGGGTACAATGAGCAGTTCTTC. Encoded protein: CASSLPGQGYNEQFF. V gene TRBV5-1 combines with J gene TRBJ2-1; 10 bases line up with TRBD1. The germline gives CDR1 SGHRS, CDR2 YFSETQ. The CDR3 runs 15 residues. Trimming at V came to 2 bases and at J to 4 bases, leaving 3 bases not matched to a gene.

The J gene is TRBJ2-2, the V gene TRBV7-2; 7 nucleotides agree with TRBD2. With V trimmed by 6 bases and J by 4 bases, 5 bases remained unmatched. Germline V gives CDR1 SGHTA, CDR2 FQGNSA. The CDR3 is 14 residues long. CDR3 region: CASRIERGTGELFF. In nucleotides, the CDR3 is TGTGCCAGCAGGATAGAGCGGGGCACCGGGGAGCTGTTTTTT.

This sequence joins TRBV7-9 and TRBJ2-2; TRBD2 matches 12 bases. Trimming removed 3 bases from V and 10 bases from J; junction bases left unmatched: 12. CDR3 length: 17 amino acids. CDR1 and CDR2 (germline): SEHNR, FQNEAQ (reference sequence). CDR3 nucleotides: TGTGCCAGCAGCTTCCAGGGTCTAGCGGGAGGGTCCGTGGAGCTGTTTTTT. Translating it yields CASSFQGLAGGSVELFF.

A few counts support this clonotype. V is TRBV5-1 and J is TRBJ2-1; TRBD1 aligns across 8 bases. Germline loops: CDR1 SGHRS, CDR2 YFSETQ. V lost 4 bases, J lost 4 bases, and 7 bases stayed unmatched. The CDR3 consists of 15 residues. The chain's CDR3 is CASSPGQGLYNEQFF. DNA for the CDR3: TGCGCCAGCAGCCCCGGACAGGGTTTGTACAATGAGCAGTTCTTC.

The chain is built from TRBV4-1 and TRBJ2-7; TRBD2 matches 12 bases. This CDR3 is 16 amino acids long. J lost 4 bases, V lost 4 bases, and 8 bases had no gene match. Per the germline V gene, CDR1 is MGHRA and CDR2 is YSYEKL. The CDR3 coding sequence is TGCGCCAGCAGCCTAAGTTCTAGCGGGGGGGGTTACGAGCAGTACGTC. Its translation: CASSLSSSGGGYEQYV.

This clonotype was counted at least ten times. The V gene is TRBV24-1, the J gene TRBJ2-1; weak D call: TRBD1 (5 bases). This CDR3 is built from 15 residues. Looked up from germline, CDR1 is KGHDR and CDR2 is SFDVKD. V was cut by 5 bases and J by 9 bases, with 19 bases left in between. The CDR3 spells CATSAGQGRVSEQFF. The CDR3 bases are TGTGCCACCAGTGCTGGGCAGGGAAGGGTATCTGAGCAGTTCTTC.

V and J are TRBV29-1 and TRBJ2-5; maybe TRBD1 (6 bases). Deletions cut 6 bases from V and 1 base from J, with 15 bases between. Germline V CDR1 and CDR2: SQVTM, ANQGSEA. This CDR3 region has 14 residues. The CDR3 bases are TGCAGCGTGGGGGCCGTATTAGCCCAAGAGACCCAGTACTTC. Protein sequence: CSVGAVLAQETQYF.

This clonotype was detected ten times or more. V gene TRBV29-1 combines with J gene TRBJ2-1, with TRBD2 identical over 11 bases. There are 14 residues in the CDR3. CDR1 and CDR2 from the germline V gene are SQVTM and ANQGSEA. The junction had 6 bases not matched to a gene; V was cut back by 4 bases and J by 7 bases. The CDR3 DNA reads TGCAGCGTTGGACTAGCGGGATCGTGGAATGAGCAGTTCTTC. Amino acid sequence: CSVGLAGSWNEQFF.